These T cell receptor beta chains were read from a single sample in a study of ipilimumab plus nivolumab after autologous stem cell transplantation. Only in-frame clones appear in the TCRdb table, and some are missing; sequencing was by immunoSEQ multiplex PCR. The sample has 15,000 to 20,000 clones, 70% to 90% seen once. The sample was PBMCs, taken in a trial of ipilimumab plus nivolumab as post-transplant consolidation. The receptors here all came from a male donor with diffuse large B-cell lymphoma. CDR3s include the opening cysteine and the closing phenylalanine or tryptophan. A D gene is named only where the DNA matches it firmly. Size values are once, few and many counts, or a class for expanded clones, and some rows have none.

TRBV6-1	-	TRBJ1-6	TRBD1	CASSAGTGVSPLHF	TGTGCCAGCAGCGCCGGGACAGGGGTTTCACCCCTCCACTTT
TRBV28	-	TRBJ1-1	-	CASSQGTAAFF	TGTGCCAGCAGCCAAGGGACGGCGGCTTTCTTT
TRBV5-1	-	TRBJ2-2	TRBD1	CASSSGQGTGELFF	TGCGCCAGCAGCTCTGGACAGGGTACCGGGGAGCTGTTTTTT
TRBV2	-	TRBJ2-3	-	CASTYGTDTQYF	TGTGCCAGCACCTACGGCACAGATACGCAGTATTTT
TRBV9	-	TRBJ2-7	-	CASSGIESYEQYF	TGTGCCAGCAGCGGAATAGAGTCCTACGAGCAGTACTTC
TRBV7-2	-	TRBJ1-2	-	CASSAAGRFYGYTF	TGTGCCAGCAGCGCAGCCGGCAGATTCTATGGCTACACCTTC
TRBV5-4	-	TRBJ2-1	-	CASSPRTAYNEQFF	TGTGCCAGCAGCCCGCGGACTGCCTACAATGAGCAGTTCTTC
TRBV6-1	-	TRBJ2-3	-	CASRPAVADTQYF	TGTGCCAGCAGGCCCGCGGTAGCAGATACGCAGTATTTT
TRBV15	-	TRBJ2-7	-	CATSREAGYNEQYF	TGTGCCACCAGCAGAGAGGCAGGGTACAACGAGCAGTACTTC
TRBV19	-	TRBJ2-7	-	CASSRKGSSYEQYF	TGTGCCAGTAGTAGGAAGGGGAGCTCCTACGAGCAGTACTTC
TRBV5-8	-	TRBJ2-4	TRBD1	CASSVTGVSKNIQYF	TGTGCCAGCAGCGTTACAGGGGTTTCCAAAAACATTCAGTACTTC
TRBV18	-	TRBJ2-5	TRBD2	CASSRSGGKQETQYF	TGTGCCAGCTCCCGTAGCGGGGGTAAACAAGAGACCCAGTACTTC
TRBV5-5	once	TRBJ1-4	TRBD1	CASSFTSDRDGLDEKLFF	TGTGCCAGCAGCTTTACATCGGACAGGGATGGATTGGATGAAAAACTGTTTTTT
TRBV27	-	TRBJ2-1	-	CASSGHVVGASSQFF	TGTGCCAGCAGTGGGCATGTCGTGGGGGCCTCCTCACAATTCTTC
TRBV9	-	TRBJ1-2	-	CASSVEVGGGGYTF	TGTGCCAGCAGCGTAGAAGTAGGGGGAGGTGGCTACACCTTC
TRBV5-4	-	TRBJ1-2	-	CASSPDGVDSGYTF	TGTGCCAGCAGCCCCGACGGGGTGGACTCGGGCTACACCTTC
TRBV7-2	-	TRBJ2-3	-	CASSRDTGTDTQYF	TGTGCCAGCAGCCGGGACACCGGCACAGATACGCAGTATTTT
TRBV5-1	-	TRBJ1-1	-	CASSFEGPRAFF	TGCGCCAGCAGCTTCGAGGGCCCGCGGGCTTTCTTT
TRBV6-5	-	TRBJ1-5	TRBD1	CASSPGQYNQPQHF	TGTGCCAGCAGCCCGGGACAGTACAATCAGCCCCAGCATTTT
TRBV15	-	TRBJ2-2	-	CATSRDRTNTGELFF	TGTGCCACCAGCAGAGATCGAACGAACACCGGGGAGCTGTTTTTT
TRBV28	-	TRBJ2-5	TRBD1	CASSSGTGPRETQYF	TGTGCCAGCAGTTCGGGGACAGGGCCCCGGGAGACCCAGTACTTC
TRBV5-1	-	TRBJ2-7	TRBD2	CASSLAGTSGGREQYF	TGCGCCAGCAGCTTGGCCGGGACTAGCGGGGGTCGCGAGCAGTACTTC
TRBV6-5	-	TRBJ2-2	TRBD1	CASRGQGSGELFF	TGTGCCAGCAGGGGACAGGGGTCCGGGGAGCTGTTTTTT
TRBV4-3	-	TRBJ2-1	-	CASSQEHASDEQFF	TGCGCCAGCAGCCAAGAGCACGCGAGCGATGAGCAGTTCTTC
TRBV9	-	TRBJ2-3	TRBD2	CASSVESLADTDTQYF	TGTGCCAGCAGCGTAGAATCGCTAGCGGACACAGATACGCAGTATTTT
TRBV18	-	TRBJ2-3	-	CASSTGHAGAQYF	TGTGCCAGCTCCACGGGACACGCGGGCGCGCAGTATTTT